This T cell receptor (beta chain) was found in a study of radiotherapy plus CTLA-4 blockade in lung cancer. Notes on this clone: Its cognate antigen is unknown.

Regarding the study as a whole: According to reports, early shifts in blood T cell clones, alongside interferon-beta, forecast response most accurately.

Using immunoSEQ multiplex PCR, the repertoire was profiled, and TCRdb retains in-frame clones only, with some absent. The repertoire holds about 73,000 clones, around nine tenths seen once, with 35% to 45% in the top ten. Germline trimming cut 5 bases from V and 5 bases from J; bases unmatched to any gene: 8. The germline V gene encodes CDR1 LNHDA and CDR2 SQIVND (reference sequence). The CDR3 sequence is 14 residues long. The chain employs TRBV19 and TRBJ1-1; 7 bases line up with TRBD1. This receptor was obtained from a human donor with non-small cell lung cancer that progressed on radiotherapy plus ipilimumab. The specimen comprised peripheral blood, sampled from a patient treated with radiotherapy plus ipilimumab. CDR3 region: CASSQYRGGTEAFF. The CDR3 DNA follows: TGTGCCAGTAGTCAATACAGGGGAGGTACTGAAGCTTTCTTT.